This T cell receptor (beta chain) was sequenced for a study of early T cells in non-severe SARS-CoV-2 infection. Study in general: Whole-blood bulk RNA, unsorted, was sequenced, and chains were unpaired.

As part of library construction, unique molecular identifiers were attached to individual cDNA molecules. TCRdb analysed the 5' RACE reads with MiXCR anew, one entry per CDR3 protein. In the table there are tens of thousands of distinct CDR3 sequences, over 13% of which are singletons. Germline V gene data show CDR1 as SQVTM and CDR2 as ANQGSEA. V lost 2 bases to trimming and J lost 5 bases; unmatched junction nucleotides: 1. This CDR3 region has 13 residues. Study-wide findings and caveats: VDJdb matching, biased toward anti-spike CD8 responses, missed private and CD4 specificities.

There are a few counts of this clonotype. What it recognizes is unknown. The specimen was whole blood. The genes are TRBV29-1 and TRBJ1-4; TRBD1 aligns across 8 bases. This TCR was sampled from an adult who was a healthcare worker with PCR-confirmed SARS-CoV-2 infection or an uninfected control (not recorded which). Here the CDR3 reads CSVETGGNEKLFF. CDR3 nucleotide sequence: TGCAGCGTTGAAACAGGGGGAAATGAAAAACTGTTTTTT.